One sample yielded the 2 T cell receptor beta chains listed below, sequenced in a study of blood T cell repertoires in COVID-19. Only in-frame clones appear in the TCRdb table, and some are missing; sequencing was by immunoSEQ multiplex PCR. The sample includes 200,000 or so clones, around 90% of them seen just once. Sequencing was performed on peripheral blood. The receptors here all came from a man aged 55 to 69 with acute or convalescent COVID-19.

The CDR3 loop reads CASSQDGPNYGYTF. The CDR3 DNA follows: TGTGCCAGCAGCCAAGATGGGCCTAACTATGGCTACACCTTC. The V and J genes are TRBV3-1 (or the pseudogene TRBV3-2) and TRBJ1-2; D gene unclear. The CDR3 runs 14 residues. Trimming removed 0 bases from V and 0 bases from J, with 5 bases in between. Looked up from germline, CDR1 is LGHDT and CDR2 is YNNKEL (reference sequence).

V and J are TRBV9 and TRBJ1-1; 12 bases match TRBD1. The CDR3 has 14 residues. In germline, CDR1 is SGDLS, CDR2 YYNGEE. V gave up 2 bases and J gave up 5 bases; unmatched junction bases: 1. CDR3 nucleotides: TGTGCCAGCAGCGTGGGACAGGGGGCGACTGAAGCTTTCTTT. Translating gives CASSVGQGATEAFF.